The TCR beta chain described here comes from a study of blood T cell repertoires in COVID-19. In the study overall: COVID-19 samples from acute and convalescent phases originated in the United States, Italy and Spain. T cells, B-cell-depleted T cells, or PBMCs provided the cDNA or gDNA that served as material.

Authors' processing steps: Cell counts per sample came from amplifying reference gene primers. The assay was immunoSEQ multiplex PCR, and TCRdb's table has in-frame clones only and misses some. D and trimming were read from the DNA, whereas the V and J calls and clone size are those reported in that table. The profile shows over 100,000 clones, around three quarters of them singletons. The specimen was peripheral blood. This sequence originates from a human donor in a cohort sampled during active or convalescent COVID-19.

The CDR3 here is CASSLLQDKINYGYTF. The CDR3 coding sequence is TGTGCCAGCAGTTTATTACAGGACAAGATAAACTATGGCTACACCTTC. The V and J genes are TRBV28 and TRBJ1-2, with a possible D match to TRBD1 (5 bases). This CDR3 is 16 amino acids long. Trimming shortened V by 1 base and J by 2 bases, and 14 bases separated the two germline ends. CDR1 is MDHEN, CDR2 SYDVKM, per germline.